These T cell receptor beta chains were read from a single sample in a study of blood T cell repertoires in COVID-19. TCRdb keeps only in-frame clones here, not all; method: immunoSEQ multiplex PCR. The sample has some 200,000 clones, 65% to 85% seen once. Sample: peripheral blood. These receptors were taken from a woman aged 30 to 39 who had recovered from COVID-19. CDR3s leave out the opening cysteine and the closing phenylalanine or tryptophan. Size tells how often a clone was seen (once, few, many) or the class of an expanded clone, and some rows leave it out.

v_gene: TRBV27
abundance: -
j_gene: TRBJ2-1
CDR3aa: ASSFTLAGGVGGEQF

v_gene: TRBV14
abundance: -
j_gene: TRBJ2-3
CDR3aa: ASSQVAGAQNTQY

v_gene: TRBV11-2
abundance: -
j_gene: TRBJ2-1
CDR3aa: ASSLDRGGRSYNEQF

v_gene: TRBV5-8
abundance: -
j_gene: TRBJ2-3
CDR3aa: ASRRRDRADTQY

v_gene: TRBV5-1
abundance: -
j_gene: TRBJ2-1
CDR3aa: ASSLADRGEQF

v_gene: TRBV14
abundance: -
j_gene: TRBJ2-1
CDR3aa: ASSRGLAGGSSPV

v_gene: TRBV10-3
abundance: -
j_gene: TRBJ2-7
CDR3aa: AISERDRGPYEQY

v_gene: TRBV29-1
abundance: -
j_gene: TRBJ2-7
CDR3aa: SVSLAGGYEQY

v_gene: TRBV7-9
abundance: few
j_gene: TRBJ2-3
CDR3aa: ASSPALAGTDTQY

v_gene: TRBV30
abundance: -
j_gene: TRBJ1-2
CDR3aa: AWSAGTGVYGYT

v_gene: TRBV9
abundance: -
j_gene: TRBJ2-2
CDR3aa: ASSAGGSTGELF

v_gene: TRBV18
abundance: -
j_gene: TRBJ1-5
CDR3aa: ASSPGGYYSNQPQH

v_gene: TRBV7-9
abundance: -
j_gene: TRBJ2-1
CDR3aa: ASSLDGASSYNEQF

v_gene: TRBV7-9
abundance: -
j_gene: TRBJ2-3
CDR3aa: ASNIWGLAGGSTDTQY

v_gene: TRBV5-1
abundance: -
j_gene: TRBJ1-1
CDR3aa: ASSIGTGDTEAF

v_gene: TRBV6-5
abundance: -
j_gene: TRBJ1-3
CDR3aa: ASSSRDLFSGNTIY

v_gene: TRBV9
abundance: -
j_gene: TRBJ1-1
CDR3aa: ASSPGGLEAF

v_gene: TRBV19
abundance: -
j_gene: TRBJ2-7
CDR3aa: ASSYMGTGGNEQY

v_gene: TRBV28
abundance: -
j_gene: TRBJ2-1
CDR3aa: ASSSPSRLDYHNEQF

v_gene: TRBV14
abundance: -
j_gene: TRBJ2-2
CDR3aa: ASRQGFEELF

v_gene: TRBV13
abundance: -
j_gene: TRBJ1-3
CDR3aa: ASSSNPGISGNTIY

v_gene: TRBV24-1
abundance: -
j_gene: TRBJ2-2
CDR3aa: ATSDQRGWNTGELF

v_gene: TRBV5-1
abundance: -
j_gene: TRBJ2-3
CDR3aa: ASSRGRQQGLRTDTQY

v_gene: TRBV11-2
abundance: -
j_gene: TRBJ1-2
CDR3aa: ASSSPEVAGHT

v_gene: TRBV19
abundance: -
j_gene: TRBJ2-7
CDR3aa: ASSTTSGRSYEQY

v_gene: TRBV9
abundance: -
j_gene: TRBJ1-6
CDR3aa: ASSPQTGVNSPLH

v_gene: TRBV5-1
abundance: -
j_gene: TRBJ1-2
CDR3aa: ASSLEGGVYGYT

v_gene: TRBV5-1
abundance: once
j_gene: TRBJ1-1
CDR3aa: ASSWGLGVQLNTEAF

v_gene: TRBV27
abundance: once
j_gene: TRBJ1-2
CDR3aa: ASSLSRHEAGT

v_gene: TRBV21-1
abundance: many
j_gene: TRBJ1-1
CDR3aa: ASSKDLDRVNTEAF

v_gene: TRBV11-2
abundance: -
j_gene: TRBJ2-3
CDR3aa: ASSLSPSTDTQY

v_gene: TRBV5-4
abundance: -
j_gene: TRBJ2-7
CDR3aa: ASSLKMGLAGDEQY

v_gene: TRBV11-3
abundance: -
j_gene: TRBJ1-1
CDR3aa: ASSFGSDTEAF